There are a few counts of the clone carrying this T cell receptor (beta chain). Time point: newly diagnosed GD, antithyroid drugs for less than 3 months. The authors made the TCR library using RNA they extracted from PBMCs. Germline CDR1 reads MNHEY; CDR2 reads SMNVEV (reference sequence). The CDR3 sequence is 14 residues long. V lost 5 bases, J lost 3 bases, and 7 bases stayed unmatched. The data were obtained in a study of regulatory T cells in long-lasting Graves disease. In building TCR beta libraries, iRepertoire HTBI primers were used together with Arm-PCR of CDR3 regions. TCRdb processed the multiplex PCR reads anew with MiXCR; each CDR3 protein has one entry. The sample consists of roughly 410,000 distinct CDR3 sequences, about 15% of them appearing once. These data were likewise used in another study, on T cells in Graves' hyperthyroidism and ophthalmopathy. As that report states: The primer set for the first-round RT-PCR of the TCR CDR3 was HTBI.

The specimen was peripheral blood mononuclear cells (PBMCs), collected at new diagnosis, from a patient treated with antithyroid drugs. The chain employs TRBV27 and TRBJ2-7; 7 positions match TRBD1. The TCR comes from a woman aged 35 to 49 with Graves disease. For the CDR3, the DNA is TGTGCCAGCAGTCCAGACAGGGATTTCTACGAGCAGTACTTC. It is translated as CASSPDRDFYEQYF.